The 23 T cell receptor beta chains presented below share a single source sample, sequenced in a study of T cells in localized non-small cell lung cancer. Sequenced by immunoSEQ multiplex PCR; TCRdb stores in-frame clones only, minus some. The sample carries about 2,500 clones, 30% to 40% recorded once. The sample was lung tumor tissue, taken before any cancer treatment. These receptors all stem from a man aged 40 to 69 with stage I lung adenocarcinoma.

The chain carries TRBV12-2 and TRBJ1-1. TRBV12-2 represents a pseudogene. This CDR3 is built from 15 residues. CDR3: CGSRRSWGMNTEAFF. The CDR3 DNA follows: TGTGGCTCGCGTCGCTCCTGGGGGATGAACACTGAAGCTTTCTTT.

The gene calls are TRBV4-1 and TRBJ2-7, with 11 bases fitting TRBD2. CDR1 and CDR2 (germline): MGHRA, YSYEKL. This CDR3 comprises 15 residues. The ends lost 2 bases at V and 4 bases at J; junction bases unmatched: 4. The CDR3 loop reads CASSQRLAGRYEQYF. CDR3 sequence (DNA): TGCGCCAGCAGCCAACGACTAGCGGGGCGTTACGAGCAGTACTTC.

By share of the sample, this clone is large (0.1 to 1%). CDR3 sequence reads: CASSRSGTSGTGELFF. CDR3 nucleotides: TGTGCCAGCAGCCGATCCGGGACTAGCGGGACCGGGGAGCTGTTTTTT. The chain is built from TRBV11-3 and TRBJ2-2; 12 bases agree with TRBD2. This CDR3 has 16 residues. V shed 5 bases and J 5 bases; nucleotides not matched to a gene: 6. Looked up from germline, CDR1 is SGHNT and CDR2 is YENEEA.

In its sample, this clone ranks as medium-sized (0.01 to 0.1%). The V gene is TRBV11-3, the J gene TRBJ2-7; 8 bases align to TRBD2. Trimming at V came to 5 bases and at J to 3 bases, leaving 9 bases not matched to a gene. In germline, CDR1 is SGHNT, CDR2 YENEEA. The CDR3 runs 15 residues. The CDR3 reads CASSEGLGSHYEQYF. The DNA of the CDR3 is TGTGCCAGCAGCGAGGGACTAGGGTCCCACTACGAGCAGTACTTC.

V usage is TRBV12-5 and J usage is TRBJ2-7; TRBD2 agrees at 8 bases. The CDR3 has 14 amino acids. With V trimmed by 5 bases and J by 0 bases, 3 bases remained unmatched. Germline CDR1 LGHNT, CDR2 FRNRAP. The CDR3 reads CASGGSGNSYEQYF. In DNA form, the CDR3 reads TGTGCTAGTGGTGGTAGCGGGAACTCCTACGAGCAGTACTTC.

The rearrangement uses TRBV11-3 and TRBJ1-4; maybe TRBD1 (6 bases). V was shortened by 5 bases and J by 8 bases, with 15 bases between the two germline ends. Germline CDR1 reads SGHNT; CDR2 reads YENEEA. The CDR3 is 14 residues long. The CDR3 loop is CASSPYRVEEKLFF. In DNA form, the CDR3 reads TGTGCCAGCAGCCCATACAGGGTAGAGGAAAAACTGTTTTTT.

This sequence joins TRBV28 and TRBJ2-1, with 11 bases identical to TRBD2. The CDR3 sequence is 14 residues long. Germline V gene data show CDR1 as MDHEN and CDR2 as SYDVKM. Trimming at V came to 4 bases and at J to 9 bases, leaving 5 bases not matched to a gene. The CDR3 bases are TGTGCCAGCAGTTCACTAGCGGGAGTGAGTGAGCAGTTCTTC. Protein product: CASSSLAGVSEQFF.

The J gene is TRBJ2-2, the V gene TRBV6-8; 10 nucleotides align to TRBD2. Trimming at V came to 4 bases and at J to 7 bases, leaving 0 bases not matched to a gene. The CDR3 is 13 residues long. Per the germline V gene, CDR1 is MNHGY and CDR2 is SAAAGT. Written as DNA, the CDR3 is TGTGCCAGCAGTTCTAGCGGGGGCGGGGAGCTGTTTTTT. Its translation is CASSSSGGGELFF.

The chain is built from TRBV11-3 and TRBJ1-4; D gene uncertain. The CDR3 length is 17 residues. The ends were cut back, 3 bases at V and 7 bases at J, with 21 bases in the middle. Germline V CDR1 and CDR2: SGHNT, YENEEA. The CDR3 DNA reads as TGTGCCAGCAGCTTGGCCGTAAGCCGTTTGGATGTTGAAAAACTGTTTTTT. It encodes CASSLAVSRLDVEKLFF.

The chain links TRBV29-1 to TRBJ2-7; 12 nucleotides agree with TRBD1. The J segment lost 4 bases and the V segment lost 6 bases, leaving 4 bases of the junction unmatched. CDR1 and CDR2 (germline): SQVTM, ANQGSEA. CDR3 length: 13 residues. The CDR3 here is CSVPGQGAYEQYF. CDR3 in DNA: TGCAGCGTGCCGGGACAGGGGGCTTACGAGCAGTACTTC.

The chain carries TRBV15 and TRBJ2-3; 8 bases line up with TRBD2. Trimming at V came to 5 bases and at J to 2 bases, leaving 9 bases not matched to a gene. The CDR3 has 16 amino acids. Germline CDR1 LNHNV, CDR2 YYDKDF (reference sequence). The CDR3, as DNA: TGTGCCACCAGCCGACGGGCGGGAGGTCTCACAGATACGCAGTATTTT. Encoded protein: CATSRRAGGLTDTQYF.

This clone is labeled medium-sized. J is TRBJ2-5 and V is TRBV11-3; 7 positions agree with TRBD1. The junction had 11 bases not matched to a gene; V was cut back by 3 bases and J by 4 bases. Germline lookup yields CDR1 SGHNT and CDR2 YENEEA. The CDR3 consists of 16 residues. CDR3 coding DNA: TGTGCCAGCAGCTTGGGTATAACAGGGGCCAGAGAGACCCAGTACTTC. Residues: CASSLGITGARETQYF.

CDR3 in amino acids: CASTPTSGRETQYF. The CDR3 region has the DNA TGTGCCAGTACCCCGACTAGCGGGAGGGAGACCCAGTACTTC. The chain joins TRBV19 to TRBJ2-5; TRBD2 matches 13 bases. V was clipped by 7 bases and J by 5 bases; unmatched bases: 4. The CDR3 is 14 amino acids. The V gene's germline CDR1 is LNHDA and CDR2 SQIVND (reference sequence). Full variable domain (remainder filled in from reference TRBV19 and TRBJ2-5): DGGITQSPKYLFRKEGQNVTLSCEQNLNHDAMYWYRQDPGQGLRLIYYSQIVNDFQKGDIAEGYSVSREKKESFPLTVTSAQKNPTAFYLCASTPTSGRETQYFGPGTRLLVL.

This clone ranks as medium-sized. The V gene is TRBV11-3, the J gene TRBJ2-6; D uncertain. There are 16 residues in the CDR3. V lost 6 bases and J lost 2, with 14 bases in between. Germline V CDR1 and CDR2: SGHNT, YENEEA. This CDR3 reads CASSSTPLPGANVLTF. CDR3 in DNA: TGTGCCAGCAGTTCTACTCCGTTGCCTGGGGCCAACGTCCTGACTTTC.

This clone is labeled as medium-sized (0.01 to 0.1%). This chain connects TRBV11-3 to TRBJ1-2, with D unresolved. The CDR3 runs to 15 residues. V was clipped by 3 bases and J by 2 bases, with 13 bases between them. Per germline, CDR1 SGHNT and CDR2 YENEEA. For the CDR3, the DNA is TGTGCCAGCAGCTTGGCCTTTGGAGGAAACTATGGCTACACCTTC. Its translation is CASSLAFGGNYGYTF.

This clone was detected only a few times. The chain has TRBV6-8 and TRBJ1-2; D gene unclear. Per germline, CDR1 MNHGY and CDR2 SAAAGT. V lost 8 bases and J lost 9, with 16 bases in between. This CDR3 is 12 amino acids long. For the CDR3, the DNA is TGTGCCAGCCGCCCTATGGGCGGGAGCTACACCTTC. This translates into CASRPMGGSYTF.

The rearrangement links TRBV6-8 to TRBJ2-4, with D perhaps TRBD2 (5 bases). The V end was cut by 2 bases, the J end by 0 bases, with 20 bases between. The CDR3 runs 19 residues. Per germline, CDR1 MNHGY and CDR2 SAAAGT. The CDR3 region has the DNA TGTGCCAGCAGTTACGGGGAATTTCGAGGGCAATTAGCCAAAAACATTCAGTACTTC. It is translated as CASSYGEFRGQLAKNIQYF.

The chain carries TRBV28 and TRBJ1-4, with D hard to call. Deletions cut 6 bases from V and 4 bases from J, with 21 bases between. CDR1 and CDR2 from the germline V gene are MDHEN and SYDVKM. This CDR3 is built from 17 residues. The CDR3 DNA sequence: TGTGCCAGCAGCCGACGTATGAGACCTATGAGTAATGAAAAACTGTTTTTT. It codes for CASSRRMRPMSNEKLFF.

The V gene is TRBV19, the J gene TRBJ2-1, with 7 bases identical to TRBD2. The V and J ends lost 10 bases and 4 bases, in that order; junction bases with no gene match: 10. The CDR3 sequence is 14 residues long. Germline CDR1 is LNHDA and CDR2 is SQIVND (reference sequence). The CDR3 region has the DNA TGTGCCACCCAGAGCGGGACGGGTTACAATGAGCAGTTCTTC. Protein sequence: CATQSGTGYNEQFF.

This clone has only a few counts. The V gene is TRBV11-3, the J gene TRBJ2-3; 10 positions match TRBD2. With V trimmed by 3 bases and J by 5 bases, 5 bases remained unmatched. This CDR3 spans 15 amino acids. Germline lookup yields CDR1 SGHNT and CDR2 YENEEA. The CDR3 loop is CASSFRGTSEDTQYF. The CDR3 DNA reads TGTGCCAGCAGCTTCAGAGGGACTAGCGAAGATACGCAGTATTTT.

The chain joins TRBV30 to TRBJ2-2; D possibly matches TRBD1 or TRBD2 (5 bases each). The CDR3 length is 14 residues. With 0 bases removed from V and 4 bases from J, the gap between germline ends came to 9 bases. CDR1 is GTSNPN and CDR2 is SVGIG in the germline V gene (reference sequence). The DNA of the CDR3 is TGTGCCTGGAGTGTATTTGGGGGCACCGGGGAGCTGTTTTTT. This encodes CAWSVFGGTGELFF.

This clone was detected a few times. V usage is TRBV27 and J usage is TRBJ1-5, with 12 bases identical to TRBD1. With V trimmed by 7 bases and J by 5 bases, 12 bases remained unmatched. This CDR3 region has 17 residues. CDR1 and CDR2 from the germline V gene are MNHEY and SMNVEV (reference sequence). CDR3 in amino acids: CASKKALGQGAYQPQHF. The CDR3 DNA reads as TGTGCCAGCAAGAAAGCATTGGGACAGGGGGCGTATCAGCCCCAGCATTTT.

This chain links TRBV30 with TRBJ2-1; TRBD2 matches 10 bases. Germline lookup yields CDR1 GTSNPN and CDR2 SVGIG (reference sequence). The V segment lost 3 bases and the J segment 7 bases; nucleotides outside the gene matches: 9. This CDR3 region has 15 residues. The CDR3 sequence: CAWSPSGRVANEQFF. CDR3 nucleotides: TGTGCCTGGAGCCCTAGCGGGAGAGTGGCGAATGAGCAGTTCTTC.